Below, one T cell receptor beta chain is given with its context. Its matching antigen is unknown. TCRdb keeps only in-frame clones here, not all; method: immunoSEQ multiplex PCR. The sample yields about 52,000 clones, just under 80% seen once. The data derive from a study of vaccination effects on CD4 cells after COVID-19. Antigen-specific CD4+ T cells were expanded (with viral peptide pools) by the ViraFEST assay ahead of sequencing. Cells that had been cultured for 10 days were the source of isolated CD4+ T cells. Each vaccine recipient was nucleocapsid antibody negative and had no prior SARS-CoV-2 infection. A density of fewer than 2.5 million PBMC per well was used; these cells were cultured with around 11 IU/ml IL-2 and approximately 10 ug/ml peptides. Both day 3 and day 7 saw half the medium replaced with IL-2 medium. The clonotype was recovered from a human donor who received a COVID-19 vaccine. The starting material was CD4+ T cells from PBMCs cultured with HCoV-OC43 spike peptides, obtained before COVID-19 vaccination. Specified subset: HCoV-OC43 spike overlapping peptide pool stimulation.

CDR3 sequence: CASSLGPAGANSPLHF. The CDR3 DNA reads as TGTGCCAGCAGCTTGGGGCCCGCAGGGGCTAATTCACCCCTCCACTTT. The chain is built from TRBV5-5 and TRBJ1-6, with a tentative D call TRBD1 (6 bases). V lost 0 bases, J lost 6 bases, and 13 bases lay in between. Germline values: CDR1 SGHKS, CDR2 YYEKEE (reference sequence). The CDR3 runs 16 residues.